This TCR beta chain was recovered during a study of shared clonotypes between healthy human individuals. For this clone: Its antigen is unknown.

Regarding the study as a whole: In the sorted subsets, rarefaction showed sequencing was incomplete despite large depth. Across subsets, estimated richness was generally greater for naive than for memory populations.

TCRdb's copy holds only in-frame clones and misses some; the assay was immunoSEQ multiplex PCR. The profile shows millions of clones, 85% to 95% of them singletons. The CDR3 has 15 amino acids. Germline CDR1 is MNHEY and CDR2 is SVGAGI. V was trimmed by 6 bases and J by 0 bases, leaving 12 bases between them. This TCR derives from a man between 18 and 35 years old in good health. The V gene is TRBV6-5, the J gene TRBJ1-5; the D is unclear. Sequenced sample: naive CD4+ T cells sorted from blood. As for subset: CD45RA+ positively selected. The CDR3 sequence: CASSRGVLSNQPQHF. DNA of the CDR3: TGTGCCAGCAGCCGTGGGGTCCTTAGCAATCAGCCCCAGCATTTT.